The T cell receptor beta chain under discussion was sequenced for a study of monozygotic twins with inflammatory bowel disease. This CDR3 is 13 amino acids long. Looked up from germline, CDR1 is SNHLY and CDR2 is FYNNEI. From the 5' RACE reads, TCRdb lists one entry per CDR3 protein and no DNA. The repertoire table contains a few hundred thousand distinct CDR3 sequences. T cells were not sorted, and total RNA was isolated straight from whole blood. Study findings and constraints: In patient repertoires, differing immunosuppressive treatments may have added some variability. The study found lower TCRbeta diversity (inverse Simpson) in IBD patients than in healthy co-twins. Sharing of clonotypes with others was lower in IBD patients than in healthy twins, and this was especially so with disease activity.

Concerning this clonotype itself: Its target is unknown.

The TCR sequence derives from a human donor with ulcerative colitis or Crohn's disease, or a healthy co-twin of an affected twin (not recorded which). The sequencing sample was made of blood. V and J are TRBV2 and TRBJ1-2. The CDR3 is CASSESTGWGYTF.